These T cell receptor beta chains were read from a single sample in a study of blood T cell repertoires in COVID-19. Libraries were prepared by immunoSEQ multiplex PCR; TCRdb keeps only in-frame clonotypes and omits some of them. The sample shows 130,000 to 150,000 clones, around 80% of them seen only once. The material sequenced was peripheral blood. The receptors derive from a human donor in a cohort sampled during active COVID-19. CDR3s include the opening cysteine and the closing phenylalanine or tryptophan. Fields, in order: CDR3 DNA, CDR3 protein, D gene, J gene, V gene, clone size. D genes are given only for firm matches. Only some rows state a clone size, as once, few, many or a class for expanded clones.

DNA: TGTGCCAGCAGTGAATGGGACAGGGGGCTCGGGGGCTACACCTTC
CDR3: CASSEWDRGLGGYTF
D: TRBD1
J: TRBJ1-2
V: TRBV2
size: .

DNA: TGCGCCAGCAGCCAAGCGCAAGGGGCGGCGACTGAAGCTTTCTTT
CDR3: CASSQAQGAATEAFF
D: .
J: TRBJ1-1
V: TRBV4-3
size: once

DNA: TGTGCCAGCAGCTTCGGGGGGGCCAACTTTCAGCCCCAGCATTTT
CDR3: CASSFGGANFQPQHF
D: .
J: TRBJ1-5
V: TRBV5-6
size: .

DNA: TGTGCCAGCATCGGACAAGCCTACGAGCAGTACTTC
CDR3: CASIGQAYEQYF
D: .
J: TRBJ2-7
V: TRBV2
size: .

DNA: TGTGCCAGCAGCTTAGTTGAGGGAGTGGAGTATGGCTACACCTTC
CDR3: CASSLVEGVEYGYTF
D: .
J: TRBJ1-2
V: TRBV11-2
size: few

DNA: TGTGCCTGGAACTTACGGGGTGATGGGCAGTTCTTC
CDR3: CAWNLRGDGQFF
D: .
J: TRBJ2-1
V: TRBV30
size: .

DNA: TGTGCCAGCAGAGGGGACAAGGGGGTCCTCGTGCCCCAGCATTTT
CDR3: CASRGDKGVLVPQHF
D: .
J: TRBJ1-5
V: TRBV6-5
size: once

DNA: TGTGCCAGCATGATGGGCGGGGAGACCCAGTACTTC
CDR3: CASMMGGETQYF
D: .
J: TRBJ2-5
V: TRBV7-8
size: .

DNA: TGTGCCAGCAGCTTGAGGCCCGCGGGACAGGGTACTGAAGCTTTCTTT
CDR3: CASSLRPAGQGTEAFF
D: TRBD1
J: TRBJ1-1
V: TRBV7-3
size: .

DNA: TGTGCCAGCAGCGCCGGACTAGCGGGGGGGGTTGAGCAGTTCTTC
CDR3: CASSAGLAGGVEQFF
D: TRBD2
J: TRBJ2-1
V: TRBV5-4
size: .

DNA: TGTGCCAGCAGCTCGGGACAGGGGGTCGGGGGTGAGGCGGAGCTGTTTTTT
CDR3: CASSSGQGVGGEAELFF
D: TRBD1
J: TRBJ2-2
V: TRBV7-3
size: once

DNA: TGCGCCAGCAGTCGGCCGGGACAGGGGGTCTACAATGAGCAGTTCTTC
CDR3: CASSRPGQGVYNEQFF
D: TRBD1
J: TRBJ2-1
V: TRBV5-1
size: .

DNA: TGTGCCAGCAGCGCGAGGGGGACGGTGAATTCACCCCTCCACTTT
CDR3: CASSARGTVNSPLHF
D: .
J: TRBJ1-6
V: TRBV9
size: .

DNA: TGTGCCAGCAGCCCGGCGGGGGAGACGGGCTATGGCTACACCTTC
CDR3: CASSPAGETGYGYTF
D: .
J: TRBJ1-2
V: TRBV5-4
size: .

DNA: TGTGCCAGCAGTTCCCTGACCGGGACAGGATTTTCCTACGAGCAGTACTTC
CDR3: CASSSLTGTGFSYEQYF
D: TRBD1
J: TRBJ2-7
V: TRBV27
size: .

DNA: TGCGCCAGCAGCGCCACTAGCGGGGGGGCCTTTAGTGCCGGGGAGCTGTTTTTT
CDR3: CASSATSGGAFSAGELFF
D: TRBD2
J: TRBJ2-2
V: TRBV5-1
size: .

DNA: TGTGCCAGCAGTGATACGGGGGGGGGCTTAAGGAATACGCAGTATTTT
CDR3: CASSDTGGGLRNTQYF
D: TRBD2
J: TRBJ2-3
V: TRBV6-1
size: .

DNA: TGTGCCACCAGCAGACAGGGGGCCAACCAAGAGACCCAGTACTTC
CDR3: CATSRQGANQETQYF
D: TRBD1
J: TRBJ2-5
V: TRBV15
size: .

DNA: TGTGCCAGCAGCCCCGAGGGACAGCCTAATGAAAAACTGTTTTTT
CDR3: CASSPEGQPNEKLFF
D: TRBD1
J: TRBJ1-4
V: TRBV7-6
size: .

DNA: TGTGCCAGCAGCTTGAGGACTAGCGGGGGGGCCTTGAAAGTTGAGCAGTTCTTC
CDR3: CASSLRTSGGALKVEQFF
D: TRBD2
J: TRBJ2-1
V: TRBV13
size: .

DNA: TGTGCCAGCAGCTCAAGTAGGGGTCCTAACACAGATACGCAGTATTTT
CDR3: CASSSSRGPNTDTQYF
D: .
J: TRBJ2-3
V: TRBV11-3
size: .

DNA: TGTGCCAGCAGTCAGACAGGGAGAAATGAAAAACTGTTTTTT
CDR3: CASSQTGRNEKLFF
D: TRBD1
J: TRBJ1-4
V: TRBV25-1
size: .

DNA: TGTGCCACCAGCACCCGACTAGCGGGGGTGGATGAGCAGTTCTTC
CDR3: CATSTRLAGVDEQFF
D: TRBD2
J: TRBJ2-1
V: TRBV15
size: .

DNA: TGTGCCAGCAGCCCTGACTGGGGGGATAACAATGAGCAGTTCTTC
CDR3: CASSPDWGDNNEQFF
D: .
J: TRBJ2-1
V: TRBV3-1/TRBV3-2
size: once

DNA: TGTGCCAGCAGCTTGGGACAACCCCAAGAGACCCAGTACTTC
CDR3: CASSLGQPQETQYF
D: .
J: TRBJ2-5
V: TRBV11-1
size: once

DNA: TGTGCCAGCAGCAGACTAGCGGGGGCATACGAGCAGTACTTC
CDR3: CASSRLAGAYEQYF
D: TRBD2
J: TRBJ2-7
V: TRBV7-2
size: .

DNA: TGTGCCAGCAACCCCGCCGGGACAGGGTTTTTTGAGCAGTTCTTC
CDR3: CASNPAGTGFFEQFF
D: TRBD1
J: TRBJ2-1
V: TRBV11-1
size: .

DNA: TGCGCCAGCAGCCAAGATCAGGGGAATCAGCCCCAGCATTTT
CDR3: CASSQDQGNQPQHF
D: .
J: TRBJ1-5
V: TRBV4-1
size: .

DNA: TGTGCCAGCTCACCGTTTCGGGGTGATCTAACCCACACCGGGGAGCTGTTTTTT
CDR3: CASSPFRGDLTHTGELFF
D: .
J: TRBJ2-2
V: TRBV18
size: once

DNA: TGTGCCAGCTCAGCCGGTTCTTTAACCTCCTACGAGCAGTACTTC
CDR3: CASSAGSLTSYEQYF
D: .
J: TRBJ2-7
V: TRBV18
size: .

DNA: TGTGCCACCGCGACAGGGGGAGAGACCCAGTACTTC
CDR3: CATATGGETQYF
D: TRBD1
J: TRBJ2-5
V: TRBV19
size: .

DNA: TGCGCCAGCAGCTCGATAGGGGGCTATGGCTACACCTTC
CDR3: CASSSIGGYGYTF
D: .
J: TRBJ1-2
V: TRBV4-3
size: .

DNA: TGTGCCAGCAGCCCATTAGCGGGGGAAGCGACCGGGGAGCTGTTTTTT
CDR3: CASSPLAGEATGELFF
D: TRBD2
J: TRBJ2-2
V: TRBV7-3
size: .

DNA: TGTGCCAGCAGTCCAAACGCGGGACAGGGGGCTAAGGGCTACACCTTC
CDR3: CASSPNAGQGAKGYTF
D: TRBD1
J: TRBJ1-2
V: TRBV28
size: .

DNA: TGTGCCAGCAGCTCAAACAGGGGAATAGGCGAGCAGTACTTC
CDR3: CASSSNRGIGEQYF
D: TRBD1
J: TRBJ2-7
V: TRBV5-4
size: .

DNA: TGTGCCAGCAGCTTAGGGAGGGTGAGAATAGCTGAAGCTTTCTTT
CDR3: CASSLGRVRIAEAFF
D: .
J: TRBJ1-1
V: TRBV7-8
size: .

DNA: TGTGCCAGCAGCGTAGGAGGGTTCAATTCACCCCTCCACTTT
CDR3: CASSVGGFNSPLHF
D: .
J: TRBJ1-6
V: TRBV9
size: .

DNA: TGTGCCAGCAGCCAAGGGACAGTCTCTGGAAACACCATATATTTT
CDR3: CASSQGTVSGNTIYF
D: .
J: TRBJ1-3
V: TRBV3-1/TRBV3-2
size: .

DNA: TGCAGCGCCCGTCCCACGACAGGGAATGAAAAACTGTTTTTT
CDR3: CSARPTTGNEKLFF
D: TRBD1
J: TRBJ1-4
V: TRBV29-1
size: .

DNA: TGTGCCAGCAAACGGGACAGGGCTGGAAACACCATATATTTT
CDR3: CASKRDRAGNTIYF
D: TRBD1
J: TRBJ1-3
V: TRBV6-5
size: .

DNA: TGTGCCAGCAGCTTAGTGGCGGGGGGCTCCTACGAGCAGTACTTC
CDR3: CASSLVAGGSYEQYF
D: TRBD2
J: TRBJ2-7
V: TRBV7-2
size: .

DNA: TGTGCCAGCAGCCAATCTTTCGTGAACACTGAAGCTTTCTTT
CDR3: CASSQSFVNTEAFF
D: .
J: TRBJ1-1
V: TRBV3-1/TRBV3-2
size: .

DNA: TGTGCCAGCAGCTTAGTGTCGGGGGAGCAGTACTTC
CDR3: CASSLVSGEQYF
D: .
J: TRBJ2-7
V: TRBV7-2
size: .

DNA: TGCGCCAGCAGCTTACAGCCTCAAGAGACCCAGTACTTC
CDR3: CASSLQPQETQYF
D: .
J: TRBJ2-5
V: TRBV5-1
size: once

DNA: TGTGCCAGCAGTTACTCGGGCGGGGGGTCTGGAGAGCAGTTCTTC
CDR3: CASSYSGGGSGEQFF
D: TRBD2
J: TRBJ2-1
V: TRBV6-2/TRBV6-3
size: medium-sized

DNA: TGTGCCAGCAGCTCCCCCAGCGGGGGGGTACTTAAAACAGATACGCAGTATTTT
CDR3: CASSSPSGGVLKTDTQYF
D: TRBD2
J: TRBJ2-3
V: TRBV11-2
size: .

DNA: TGTGCCAGCACCCCATCGTCCGGGACATTCGGTTATCAGCCCCAGCATTTT
CDR3: CASTPSSGTFGYQPQHF
D: .
J: TRBJ1-5
V: TRBV6-2/TRBV6-3
size: .

DNA: TGTGCCAGCAGCCAAACCCCCGGACAGCACACTGAAGCTTTCTTT
CDR3: CASSQTPGQHTEAFF
D: .
J: TRBJ1-1
V: TRBV4-2
size: .

DNA: TGTGCCAGCAGTGCAGGGGAGTCCTACGAGCAGTACTTC
CDR3: CASSAGESYEQYF
D: .
J: TRBJ2-7
V: TRBV6-6
size: .

DNA: TGTGCCAGCAGCCAAGCAGGGGGGAATGAAAAACTGTTTTTT
CDR3: CASSQAGGNEKLFF
D: TRBD1
J: TRBJ1-4
V: TRBV3-1/TRBV3-2
size: .

DNA: TGCGCCAGCAGCCCAAACGGTTACAGGTCTGGAAACACCATATATTTT
CDR3: CASSPNGYRSGNTIYF
D: .
J: TRBJ1-3
V: TRBV4-1
size: .